The clone carrying this T cell receptor beta chain has more than one count but fewer than ten. Its target is unknown. The TCR beta cDNA libraries contained unique molecular identifiers. Each sample of roughly 0.85 to 11 million input T cells yielded around 500,000 cDNA molecules, so each molecule approximated one T cell. Using its own MiXCR run on the PCR reads, TCRdb lists one record per CDR3 protein. This sample yields about 540,000 distinct CDR3 sequences, of which approximately 34% are seen a single time; about 6% belongs to the top ten. This entry belongs to a study of post-analysis software for immune sequencing data. Whole-study context: Recorded subtypes: relapsing-remitting, secondary progressive, progressive-relapsing; some patients unannotated.

Study-level findings and limits: Patients with multiple sclerosis recorded significantly lower normalized Chao1 diversity than controls, the study found. F measure showed strong co-clustering of same-batch samples.

Sequencing was performed on blood. The source of this sequence is a girl aged 2-17 years with multiple sclerosis.

The CDR3 region is CSARVGGNQETQYF. The CDR3 DNA sequence: TGCAGTGCTAGAGTTGGGGGAAACCAAGAGACCCAGTACTTC. J is TRBJ2-5 and V is TRBV20-1; TRBD1 or TRBD2 may be the D gene (5 bases each). V was trimmed by 1 base and J by 0 bases, leaving 9 bases between them. Germline CDR1 DFQATT, CDR2 SNEGSKA (reference sequence). The CDR3 covers 14 residues.